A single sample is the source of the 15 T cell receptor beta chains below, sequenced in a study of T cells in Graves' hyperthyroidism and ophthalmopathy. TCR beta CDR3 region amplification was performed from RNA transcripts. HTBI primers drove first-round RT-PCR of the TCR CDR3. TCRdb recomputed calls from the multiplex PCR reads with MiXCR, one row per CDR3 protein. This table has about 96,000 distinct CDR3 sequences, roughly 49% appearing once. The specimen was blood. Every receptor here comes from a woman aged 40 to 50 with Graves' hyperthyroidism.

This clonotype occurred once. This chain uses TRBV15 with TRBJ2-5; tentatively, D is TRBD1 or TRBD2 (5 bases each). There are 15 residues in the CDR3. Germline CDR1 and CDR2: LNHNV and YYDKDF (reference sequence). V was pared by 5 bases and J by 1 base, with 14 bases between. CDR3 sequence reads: CATSPRGATQETQYF. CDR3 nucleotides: TGTGCCACCAGCCCCCGAGGGGCAACCCAAGAGACCCAGTACTTC.

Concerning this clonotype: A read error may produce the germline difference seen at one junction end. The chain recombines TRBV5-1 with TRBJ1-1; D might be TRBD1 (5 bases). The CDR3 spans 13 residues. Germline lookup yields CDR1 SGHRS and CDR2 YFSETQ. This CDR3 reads CTSSLTVNTEAFF. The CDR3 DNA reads TGCACCAGCAGCTTGACAGTGAACACTGAAGCTTTCTTT.

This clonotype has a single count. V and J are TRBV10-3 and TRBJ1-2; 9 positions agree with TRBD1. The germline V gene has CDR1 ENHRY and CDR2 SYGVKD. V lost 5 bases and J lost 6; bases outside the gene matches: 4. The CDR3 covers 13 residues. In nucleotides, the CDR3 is TGTGCCATCAGTAAGGGACAGGGAGATGGCTACACCTTC. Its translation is CAISKGQGDGYTF.

The CDR3 here is CASSLVAGGRSYEHF. The CDR3 DNA follows: TGCGCCAGCAGCTTGGTAGCGGGAGGGCGATCCTACGAGCATTTT. This sequence joins TRBV5-1 and TRBJ1-5; D unclear. Deletions cut 0 bases from V and 14 bases from J, with 21 bases between. The CDR3 has 15 amino acids. Germline V gene lookup returns CDR1 SGHRS and CDR2 YFSETQ.

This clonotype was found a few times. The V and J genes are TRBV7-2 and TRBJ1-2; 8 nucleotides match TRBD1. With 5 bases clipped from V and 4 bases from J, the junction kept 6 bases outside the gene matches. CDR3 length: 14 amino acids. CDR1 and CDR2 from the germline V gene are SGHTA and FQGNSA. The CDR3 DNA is TGTGCCAGCAGCCCACTGACAGGGGCCTATGGCTACACCTTC. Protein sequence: CASSPLTGAYGYTF.

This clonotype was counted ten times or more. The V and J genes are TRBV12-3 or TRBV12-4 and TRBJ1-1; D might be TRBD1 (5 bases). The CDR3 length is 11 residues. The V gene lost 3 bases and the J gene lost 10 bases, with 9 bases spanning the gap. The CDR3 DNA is TGTGCCAGCAGTTTTGACAGTATAGCTTTCTTT. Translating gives CASSFDSIAFF.

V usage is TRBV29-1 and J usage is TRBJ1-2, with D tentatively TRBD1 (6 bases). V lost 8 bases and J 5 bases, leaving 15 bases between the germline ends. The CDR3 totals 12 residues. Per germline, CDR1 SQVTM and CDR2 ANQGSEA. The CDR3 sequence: CSLVTQGYGYTF. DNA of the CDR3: TGCAGCTTGGTAACCCAGGGGTATGGCTACACCTTC.

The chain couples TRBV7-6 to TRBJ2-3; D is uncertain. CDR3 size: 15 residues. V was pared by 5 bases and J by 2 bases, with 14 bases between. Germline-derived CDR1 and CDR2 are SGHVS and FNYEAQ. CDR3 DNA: TGTGCCAGCAGCCAAAGGCCGTGGGACACAGATACGCAGTATTTT. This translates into CASSQRPWDTDTQYF.

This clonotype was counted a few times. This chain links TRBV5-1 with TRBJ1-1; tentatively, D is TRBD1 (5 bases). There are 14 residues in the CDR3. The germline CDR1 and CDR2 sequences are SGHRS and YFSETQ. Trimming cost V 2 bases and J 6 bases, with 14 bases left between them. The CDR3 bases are TGCGCCAGCAGCTTTCCAGGGAGCAAGTCTGAAGCTTTCTTT. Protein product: CASSFPGSKSEAFF.

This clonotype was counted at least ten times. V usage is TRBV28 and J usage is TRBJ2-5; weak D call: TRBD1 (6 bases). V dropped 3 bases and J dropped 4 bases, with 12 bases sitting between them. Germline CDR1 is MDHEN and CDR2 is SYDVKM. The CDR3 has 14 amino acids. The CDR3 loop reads CASSFFRGSETQYF. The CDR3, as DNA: TGTGCCAGCAGTTTTTTCAGGGGTTCAGAGACCCAGTACTTC.

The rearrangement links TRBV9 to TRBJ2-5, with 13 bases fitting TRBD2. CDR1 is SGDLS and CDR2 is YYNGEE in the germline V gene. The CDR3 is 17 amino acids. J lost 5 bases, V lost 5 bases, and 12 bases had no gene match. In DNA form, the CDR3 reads TGTGCCAGCAGTCCATATGGACTAGCGGGAGTCAGGGAGACCCAGTACTTC. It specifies CASSPYGLAGVRETQYF.

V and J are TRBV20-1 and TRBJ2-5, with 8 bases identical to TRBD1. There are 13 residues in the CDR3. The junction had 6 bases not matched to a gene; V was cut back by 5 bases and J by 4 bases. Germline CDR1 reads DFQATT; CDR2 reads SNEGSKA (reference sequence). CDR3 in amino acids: CSASGQATETQYF. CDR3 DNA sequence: TGCAGTGCTTCGGGACAGGCAACAGAGACCCAGTACTTC.

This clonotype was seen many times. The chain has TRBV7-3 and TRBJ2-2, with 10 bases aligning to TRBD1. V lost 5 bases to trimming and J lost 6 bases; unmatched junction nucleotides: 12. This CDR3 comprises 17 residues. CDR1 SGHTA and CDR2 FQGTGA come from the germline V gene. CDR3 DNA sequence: TGTGCCAGCAGCCCCGCCTCGGGACAGGGGATTCCCGGGGAGCTGTTTTTT. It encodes CASSPASGQGIPGELFF.

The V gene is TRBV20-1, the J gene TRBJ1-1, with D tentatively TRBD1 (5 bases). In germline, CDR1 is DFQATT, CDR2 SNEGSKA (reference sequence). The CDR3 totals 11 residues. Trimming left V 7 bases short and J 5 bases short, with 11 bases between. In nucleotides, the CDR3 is TGCAGTGGCGCGGGGGGGACTGAAGCTTTCTTT. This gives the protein CSGAGGTEAFF.

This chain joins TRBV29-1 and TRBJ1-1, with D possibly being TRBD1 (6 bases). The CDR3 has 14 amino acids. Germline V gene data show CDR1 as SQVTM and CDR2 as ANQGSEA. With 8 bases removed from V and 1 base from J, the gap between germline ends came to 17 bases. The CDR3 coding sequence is TGCAGCTTAGTCCCAGGGGTGACGAACACTGAAGCTTTCTTT. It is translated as CSLVPGVTNTEAFF.